The subject of this entry is one T cell receptor (beta chain). This clonotype was seen repeatedly, ten times or more. What antigen it recognizes has not been identified. Base qualities are not at hand, and no much larger clone is one base apart. The CDR3 numbers 16 residues from cysteine through phenylalanine. Kept here is only the CDR3 DNA, which spans 48 bases and is read in frame from base 1. V ends up 5 bases short and J 5 bases short, with an unmatched junction base count of 7. The germline V gene provides CDR1 KGHDR and CDR2 SFDVKD. All donors were healthy Caucasians. Three unrelated non-twin adults were also sequenced: a male aged 18 to 30, a male aged 50 to 59 and a female aged 50 to 59. Using Miltenyi CD45RO+ enrichment and human naive T-cell isolation kits, memory (CD45RO+) and naive T cells were isolated from PBMC. The sample comes from a study of identical twins (dated by TCRdb to about 2016). Study-level background: To test whether fetal clonotypes persist, this study deep-sequenced TCR alpha and beta repertoires from monozygotic twins, from unrelated adults of various ages, and from cord blood. To rule out contamination, replicate twin experiments were performed at different times with different library preparation protocols. Study-level results and caveats: Invariant T cells such as MAIT and iNKT could partly confound zero-insertion analyses, although diverse VJ usage argued against such confounding for most clonotypes. Because the same donors could not be followed over many years, conclusions were based on cross-sectional statistical analysis. Compared with coincidental sharing between unrelated individuals, out-of-frame TCR alpha sequences shared between twins showed an excess of sequences with low generation probability. Recombination models systematically underestimated out-of-frame TCR alpha sharing in monozygotic twins but agreed with sharing between unrelated individuals. A weaker excess of twin sharing was found in beta out-of-frame sequences because the signal-to-noise ratio was lowered by fewer shared sequences. Abundant cord blood beta clonotypes had fewer insertions, young adult naive repertoires showed a similar but weaker trend, and memory repertoires showed no such trend.

Library preparation employed 5' RACE. Reads for this sample came from an Illumina HiSeq 2000. Template switching introduced a universal primer binding site; the final cDNA contained a unique molecular identifier, enabling accurate counting of TCR cDNA molecules. Specific primers in the conserved constant-segment region were used to synthesize first-strand cDNA for TCR alpha and beta chains. To control for contamination, every cDNA library was double barcoded, receiving both a SMART-Mk sample barcode and Illumina barcodes. TruSeq adapter sequences and Illumina sample barcodes were added in two successive PCR steps. The TCR alpha and beta cDNA libraries were sequenced on the Illumina HiSeq platform using custom primers. The paper's processing steps were these. Raw reads were processed with MiGEC to extract unique molecular identifiers, and MiXCR was used to determine CDR3 positions. For each individual, recombination models were inferred using an EM algorithm with the repgenHMM and IGoR tools. Shared clonotype analysis was performed with the tcR package in R, normalizing sharing by the product of cloneset sizes. To study raw recombination free of thymic and clonal selection effects, out-of-frame nonproductive sequences were analyzed. TCRdb's own reprocessing of the public reads used fastp at Q25 and MiXCR and kept productive beta chains. Identical CDR3 protein sequences are pooled into one entry, listed with their most common genes and DNA. The V and J calls were determined by TCRdb, not by the authors. This sample holds more than 650,000 distinct CDR3 sequences; around 5.7% were observed only once. The ten largest make up 1.5% to 2% of the sample.

Sequenced input: naive T cells sorted from blood. According to the study, the label for this sample's cell subset or site signals: cells isolated with a human naive T-cell isolation kit. The V gene is TRBV24-1 and the J gene is TRBJ2-1, and TRBD1 aligns with 11 junction nucleotides. The TCR originated in a man aged 18 to 35 in good health. In nucleotides, the sequence is TGTGCCACCAGTGCCCTGGGGGGACAGGGGGACAATGAGCAGTTCTTC. Its translation is CATSALGGQGDNEQFF.